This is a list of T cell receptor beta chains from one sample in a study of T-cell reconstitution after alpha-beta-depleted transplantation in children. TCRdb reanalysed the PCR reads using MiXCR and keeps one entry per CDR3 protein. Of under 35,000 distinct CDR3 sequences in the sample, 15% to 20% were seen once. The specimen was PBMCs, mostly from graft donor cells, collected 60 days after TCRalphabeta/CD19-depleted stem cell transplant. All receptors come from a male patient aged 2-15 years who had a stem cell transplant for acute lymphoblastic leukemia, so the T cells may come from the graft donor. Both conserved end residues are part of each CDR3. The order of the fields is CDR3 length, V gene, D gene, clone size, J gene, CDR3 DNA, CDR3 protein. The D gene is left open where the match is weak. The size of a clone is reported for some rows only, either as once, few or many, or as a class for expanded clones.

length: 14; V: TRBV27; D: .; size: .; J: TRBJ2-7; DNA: TGTGCCAGCAGTTTCAGGGGGGGACACTACGAGCAGTACTTC; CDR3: CASSFRGGHYEQYF
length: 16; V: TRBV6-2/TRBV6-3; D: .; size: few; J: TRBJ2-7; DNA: TGTGCCAGCAGTTACTCGGTCCCGACTTTATCCTACGAGCAGTACTTC; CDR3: CASSYSVPTLSYEQYF
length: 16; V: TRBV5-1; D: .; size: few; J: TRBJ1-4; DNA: TGCGCCAGCAGCTTGGAAAGGTTTGCAACTAATGAAAAACTGTTTTTT; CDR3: CASSLERFATNEKLFF
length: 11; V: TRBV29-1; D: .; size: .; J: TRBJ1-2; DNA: TGCAGCGCCCGACCGCGGGAGGGCTACACCTTC; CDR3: CSARPREGYTF
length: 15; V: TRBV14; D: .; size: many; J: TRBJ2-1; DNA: TGTGCCAGCAGCCCAGGATCATCCTCCTACAATGAGCAGTTCTTC; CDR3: CASSPGSSSYNEQFF
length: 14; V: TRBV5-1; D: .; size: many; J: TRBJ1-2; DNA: TGCGCCAGCAGCTCCGGGACGGTTAACTATGGCTACACCTTC; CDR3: CASSSGTVNYGYTF
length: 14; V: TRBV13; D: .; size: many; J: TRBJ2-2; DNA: TGTGCCAGCAGCCAAGGACCATCCGTCGGGGAGCTGTTTTTT; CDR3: CASSQGPSVGELFF
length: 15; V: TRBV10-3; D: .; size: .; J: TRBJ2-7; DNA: TGTGCCATCAGTGAGGGTTTGGGGGGGCACTACGAGCAGTACTTC; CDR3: CAISEGLGGHYEQYF
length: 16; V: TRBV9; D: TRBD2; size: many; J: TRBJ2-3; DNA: TGTGCCAGCAGCCTCACGTGGGGCGGGGGAACAGATACGCAGTATTTT; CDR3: CASSLTWGGGTDTQYF
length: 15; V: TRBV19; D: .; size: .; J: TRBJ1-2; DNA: TGTGCCAGTAGACCCTCTGGGACGGGAAACTATGGCTACACCTTC; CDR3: CASRPSGTGNYGYTF
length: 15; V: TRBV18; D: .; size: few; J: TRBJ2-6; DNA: TGTGCCAGCTCACCAGAGTACTCTGGGGCCAACGTCCTGACTTTC; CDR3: CASSPEYSGANVLTF